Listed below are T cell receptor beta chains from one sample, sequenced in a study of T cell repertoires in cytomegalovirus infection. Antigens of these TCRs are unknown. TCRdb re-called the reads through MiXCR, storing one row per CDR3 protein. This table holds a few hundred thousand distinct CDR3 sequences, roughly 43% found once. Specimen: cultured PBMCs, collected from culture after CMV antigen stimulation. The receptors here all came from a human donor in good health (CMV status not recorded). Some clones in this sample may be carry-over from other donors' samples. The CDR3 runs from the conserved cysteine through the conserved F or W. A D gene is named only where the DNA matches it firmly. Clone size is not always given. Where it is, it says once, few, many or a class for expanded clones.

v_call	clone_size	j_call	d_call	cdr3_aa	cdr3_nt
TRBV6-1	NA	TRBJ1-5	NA	CASSGLGEPQHF	TGTGCCAGCAGTGGCCTTGGCGAGCCCCAGCATTTT
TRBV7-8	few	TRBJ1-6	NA	CASSLRGRWPGQGGPLHF	TGTGCCAGCAGCCTCAGAGGACGTTGGCCAGGGCAAGGAGGACCCCTCCACTTT
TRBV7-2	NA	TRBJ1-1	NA	CASSLGGSGRDPNTEAFF	TGTGCCAGCAGCTTAGGGGGTTCGGGCAGGGATCCGAACACTGAAGCTTTCTTT
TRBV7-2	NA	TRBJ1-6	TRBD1	CASSFMTGGESPLHF	TGTGCCAGCAGCTTCATGACAGGGGGCGAATCACCCCTCCACTTT
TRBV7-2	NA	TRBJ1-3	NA	CASRPDSRGNTIYF	TGTGCCAGCAGACCAGACAGTCGGGGAAACACCATATATTTT
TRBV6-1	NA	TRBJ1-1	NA	CASRKKRRNTEAFF	TGTGCCAGCAGAAAAAAACGGAGGAACACTGAAGCTTTCTTT
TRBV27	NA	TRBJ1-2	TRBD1	CASSLQGQGVYGYTF	TGTGCCAGCAGTCTCCAGGGACAGGGCGTCTATGGCTACACCTTC
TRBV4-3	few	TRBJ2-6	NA	CASSQESSGAGANVLTF	TGCGCCAGCAGCCAAGAAAGTTCAGGGGCTGGGGCCAACGTCCTGACTTTC
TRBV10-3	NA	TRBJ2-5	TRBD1	CAISDATGMKTQYF	TGTGCCATCAGTGACGCGACAGGGATGAAGACCCAGTACTTC
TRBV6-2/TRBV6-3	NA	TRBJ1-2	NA	CASSLRTLGYTF	TGTGCCAGCAGTCTGCGTACATTGGGCTACACCTTC
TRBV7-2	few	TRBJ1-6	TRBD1	CASSTRQGAASSPLHF	TGTGCCAGCAGCACCCGACAGGGGGCAGCCAGTTCACCCCTCCACTTT
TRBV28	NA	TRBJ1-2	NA	CASSAPRTASNYGYTF	TGTGCCAGCAGTGCTCCTCGGACAGCTTCTAACTATGGCTACACCTTC
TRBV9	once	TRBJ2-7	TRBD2	CASSAPGLAGVGEQYF	TGTGCCAGCAGCGCGCCGGGACTAGCGGGAGTGGGCGAGCAGTACTTC
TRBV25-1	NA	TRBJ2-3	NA	CASSDPGATDTQYF	TGTGCCAGCAGTGATCCAGGGGCCACAGATACGCAGTATTTT
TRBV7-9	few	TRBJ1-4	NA	CASSFTSEKLFF	TGTGCCAGCAGCTTCACGTCGGAAAAACTGTTTTTT
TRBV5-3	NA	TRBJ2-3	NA	CASSSRAPVTDTQYF	TGTGCCAGCAGCTCCCGGGCCCCCGTAACAGATACGCAGTATTTT
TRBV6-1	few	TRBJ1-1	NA	CASTPRNTEAFF	TGTGCCAGCACCCCACGCAACACTGAAGCTTTCTTT
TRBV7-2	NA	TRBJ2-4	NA	CASSPLAKNIQYF	TGTGCCAGCAGCCCCCTAGCCAAAAACATTCAGTACTTC
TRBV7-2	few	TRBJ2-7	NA	CASSLAAGSGYEQYF	TGTGCCAGCAGCTTAGCAGCAGGTTCCGGGTACGAGCAGTACTTC